The 4 T cell receptor beta chains below come from one sample, sequenced in a study of shared clonotypes between healthy human individuals. This table comes from immunoSEQ multiplex PCR, and its TCRdb copy is limited to in-frame clones, with some not included. Of 450,000 to 600,000 clones listed, around 80% are singletons. The sequenced material came from PBMCs. The receptor source for this set is a woman in her thirties or forties in good health. Some clones in this sample may be carry-over from other donors' samples.

The chain joins TRBV29-1 to TRBJ2-2; TRBD2 matches at 11 bases. The CDR3 length is 14 residues. V trimming: 6 bases; J trimming: 6 bases; junction bases outside the gene matches: 6. Germline V gene data show CDR1 as SQVTM and CDR2 as ANQGSEA. The CDR3 loop reads CSVGTSGGAGELFF. The CDR3 DNA reads as TGCAGCGTCGGGACTAGCGGTGGTGCCGGGGAGCTGTTTTTT.

V and J are TRBV28 and TRBJ2-2; D remains unclear. V was clipped by 11 bases and J by 4 bases, with 8 bases between them. Germline V gives CDR1 MDHEN, CDR2 SYDVKM. This CDR3 comprises 11 residues. CDR3 in amino acids: CASLGTGELFF. The CDR3 DNA sequence: TGTGCCTCCCTGGGCACCGGGGAGCTGTTTTTT.

As for this clone: This is likely a read error, given that the CDR3 carries no conserved phenylalanine or tryptophan at its end. This rearrangement joins TRBV2 to TRBJ2-2, with D perhaps matching TRBD1 (6 bases). The length of the CDR3 is 16 residues. Germline assignment: CDR1 SNHLY and CDR2 FYNNEI. The V end lost 8 bases, the J end lost 4 bases, and 20 bases lay between the germline ends. CDR3 in DNA: TGTGCCAGCTCCGGGACAAGGGTCGGTCTCACCGGGGAGCTGTTTCTT. Translated: CASSGTRVGLTGELFL.

The chain employs TRBV2 and TRBJ2-2, with TRBD1 matching over 8 bases. The germline CDR1 and CDR2 sequences are SNHLY and FYNNEI. This CDR3 is built from 15 residues. Trimming removed 6 bases from V and 6 bases from J; junction bases left unmatched: 9. This CDR3 reads CASSGGQGLAGELFF. The CDR3 nucleotides are TGTGCCAGCAGCGGAGGACAGGGTTTAGCCGGGGAGCTGTTTTTT.